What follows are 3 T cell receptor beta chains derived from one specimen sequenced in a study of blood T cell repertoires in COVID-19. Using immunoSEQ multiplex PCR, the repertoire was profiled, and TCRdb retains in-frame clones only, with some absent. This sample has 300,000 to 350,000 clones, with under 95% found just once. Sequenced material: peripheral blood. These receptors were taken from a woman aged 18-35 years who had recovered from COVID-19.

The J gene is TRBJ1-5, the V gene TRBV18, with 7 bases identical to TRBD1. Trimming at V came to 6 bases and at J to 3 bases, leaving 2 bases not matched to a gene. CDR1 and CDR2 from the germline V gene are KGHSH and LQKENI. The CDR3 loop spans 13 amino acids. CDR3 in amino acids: CASSGQYNQPQHF. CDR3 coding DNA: TGTGCCAGCTCGGGACAGTACAATCAGCCCCAGCATTTT. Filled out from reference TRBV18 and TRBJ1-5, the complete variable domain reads NAGVMQNPRHLVRRRGQEARLRCSPMKGHSHVYWYRQLPEEGLKFMVYLQKENIIDESGMPKERFSAEFPKEGPSILRIQQVVRGDSAAYFCASSGQYNQPQHFGDGTRLSIL.

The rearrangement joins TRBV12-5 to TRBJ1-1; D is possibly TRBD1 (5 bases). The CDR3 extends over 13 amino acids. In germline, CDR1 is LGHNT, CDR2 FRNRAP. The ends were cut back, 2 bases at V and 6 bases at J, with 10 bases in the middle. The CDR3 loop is CASGLSGGAEAFF. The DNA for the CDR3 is TGTGCTAGTGGTTTGAGCGGGGGGGCTGAAGCTTTCTTT.

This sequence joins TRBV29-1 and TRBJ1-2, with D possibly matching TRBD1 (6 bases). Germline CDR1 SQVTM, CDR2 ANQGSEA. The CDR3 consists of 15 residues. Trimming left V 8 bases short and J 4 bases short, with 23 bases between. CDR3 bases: TGCAGCTGCCCGGGGGGCGCGACCACCCCCTATGGCTACACCTTC. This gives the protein CSCPGGATTPYGYTF. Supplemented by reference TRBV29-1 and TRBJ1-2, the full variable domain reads SAVISQKPSRDICQRGTSLTIQCQVDSQVTMMFWYRQQPGQSLTLIATANQGSEATYESGFVIDKFPISRPNLTFSTLTVSNMSPEDSSIYLCSCPGGATTPYGYTFGSGTRLTVV.